What follows is one T cell receptor beta chain and its context. This clonotype was counted at least ten times. The specificity of this receptor is unknown. Base qualities are not at hand, and no much larger clone is one base apart. These data are taken from a study of T-cell reconstitution after alpha-beta-depleted transplantation in children (dated by TCRdb to the mid-2010s). For the study in its entirety: T-cell immune reconstitution after TCRalphabeta/CD19-depleted allogeneic hematopoietic cell transplantation in children was quantitatively tracked in the study by means of TCR repertoire profiling.

Libraries were built with PCR. Sequenced using an Illumina HiSeq 2500. To normalize quantification of the TCRbeta repertoire, the TCR libraries were built with molecular barcoding that relied on unique molecular identifiers. The public sequencing data were trimmed at Q25 with fastp and processed into clonotypes with MiXCR by TCRdb, which kept only in-frame beta chains. A single entry per CDR3 protein holds the most common genes and DNA from its merged rows. In all, the sample holds some 530,000 distinct CDR3 sequences, and 9.5% to 15% of those were seen once. 4.5% to 6% of the sample is taken by the ten largest. The CDR3, cysteine through phenylalanine, is 15 amino acids long. Only CDR3 DNA is held: 45 bases, read in frame from base 1. The germline V gene (reference sequence) sets CDR1 to SGHKS and CDR2 to YYEKEE. V is shortened by 2 bases, J by 6 bases, and the region joining them spans 16 bases.

The receptor was derived from a human donor who donated a stem cell graft to a child with combined immunodeficiency. This specimen was PBMCs from the stem cell graft donor, taken from the stem cell graft. The chain is made from TRBV5-5 and TRBJ2-3; no D gene is confidently identified. The sequence in DNA is TGTGCCAGCAGCTTTTGGGAAAAAATGTGGGATACGCAGTATTTT. Protein translation: CASSFWEKMWDTQYF.